This record looks at one T cell receptor (beta chain) sequence and its context. This record comes from a study of T cell changes during pregnancy in multiple sclerosis. V gave up 4 bases and J gave up 6 bases; unmatched junction bases: 3. Germline V gene sequence: CDR1 ENHRY, CDR2 SYGVKD. The CDR3 has 14 amino acids. Using immunoSEQ multiplex PCR, the repertoire was profiled, and TCRdb retains in-frame clones only, with some absent. The sample records tens of thousands of clones, about 92% being singletons. J is TRBJ1-4 and V is TRBV10-3; TRBD1 agrees at 9 bases. The source of this sequence is a female donor in good health, enrolled as a control in a pregnancy study. Sequenced here: CD4+ T cells from peripheral blood mononuclear cells, sampled after pregnancy. The DNA of the CDR3 is TGTGCCATCAGTGGACAGGGGGGGGATGAAAAACTGTTTTTT. Translating gives CAISGQGGDEKLFF.